Following are 2 T cell receptor beta chains from one sample sequenced in a study of T-cell memory formation after mild COVID-19. MiXCR, applied by TCRdb to the 5' RACE reads, yields one record per CDR3 protein. The sample consists of 560,000 or so distinct CDR3 sequences, around 15% of them appearing once. Sequencing was done on a sample of PBMCs or a T cell subset sorted from them (not recorded which). Receptor source: an adult woman who had mild COVID-19 (a few samples of this study predate the infection). Cell type and time point are not known.

This sequence joins TRBV2 and TRBJ2-7, with a tentative D call TRBD2 (5 bases). Germline V gene lookup returns CDR1 SNHLY and CDR2 FYNNEI. This CDR3 comprises 14 residues. V was trimmed by 10 bases and J by 1 base, leaving 17 bases between them. Here the CDR3 DNA reads TGTGCCATCACAAGAGGGTCGGCTTCCTACGAGCAGTACTTC. Protein sequence: CAITRGSASYEQYF. Variable domain in full (rest from reference TRBV2 and TRBJ2-7): EPEVTQTPSHQVTQMGQEVILRCVPISNHLYFYWYRQILGQKVEFLVSFYNNEISEKSEIFDDQFSVERPDGSNFTLKIRSTKLEDSAMYFCAITRGSASYEQYFGPGTRLTVT.

This clonotype turned up a few times. The chain joins TRBV10-3 to TRBJ1-6, with TRBD1 matching 8 bases. Germline-derived CDR1 and CDR2 are ENHRY and SYGVKD. Trimming took 2 bases from V and 10 from J; bases not matched to a gene: 13. This CDR3 spans 17 amino acids. In DNA form, the CDR3 reads TGTGCCATCAGTGAGGGGGTACGCGGACAGGGAACCTCACCCCTCCACTTT. As protein: CAISEGVRGQGTSPLHF.